Presented here are 12 T cell receptor beta chains from one specimen sequenced in a study of identical twins. A single record per CDR3 protein comes from TCRdb applying MiXCR to the 5' RACE reads. The table lists some 760,000 distinct CDR3 sequences, 18% of them singletons. These sequences were also reported in another study, on T cells expressing NK-cell markers.

Sample: PBMCs. The receptor source for this set is a woman between 18 and 29 years old in good health.

The chain's CDR3 is CASRDDSSEAFF. The CDR3 coding sequence is TGTGCCAGCAGAGATGACAGCTCTGAAGCTTTCTTT. This chain links TRBV12-3 or TRBV12-4 with TRBJ1-1, with D possibly TRBD1 on 5 matching bases. The CDR3 is 12 amino acids. Trimming left V 6 bases short and J 6 bases short, with 11 bases between.

To note about this clonotype: At one of its ends the junction is not consistent with the germline gene, which may arise from a read error. The chain joins TRBV5-6 to TRBJ2-1, with no clear D. CDR1 and CDR2 from the germline V gene are SGHDT and YYEEEE. This CDR3 is 13 amino acids long. The CDR3 DNA sequence: TGTGCCATCAGCACTGGCCTTCTAGGTGAGCAGTTCTTC. The encoded protein is CAISTGLLGEQFF. Full variable domain (outside the CDR3, taken from reference TRBV5-6 and TRBJ2-1): DAGVTQSPTHLIKTRGQQVTLRCSPKSGHDTVSWYQQALGQGPQFIFQYYEEEERQRGNFPDRFSGHQFPNYSSELNVNALLLGDSALYLCAISTGLLGEQFFGPGTRLTVL.

The J gene is TRBJ2-3, the V gene TRBV29-1; D not resolved. CDR1 and CDR2 from the germline V gene are SQVTM and ANQGSEA. CDR3 length: 13 residues. The V end was cut by 4 bases, the J end by 4 bases, with 12 bases between. The CDR3 protein is CSVVTAAPDTQYF. The CDR3 bases are TGCAGCGTTGTCACAGCAGCCCCAGATACGCAGTATTTT.

The chain links TRBV9 to TRBJ2-7, with a possible D match to TRBD2 (6 bases). The V gene lost 2 bases and the J gene lost 5 bases, with 14 bases spanning the gap. Germline values: CDR1 SGDLS, CDR2 YYNGEE. CDR3 length: 14 residues. This CDR3 reads CASSVSPGDDEQYF. CDR3 nucleotide sequence: TGTGCCAGCAGCGTTTCGCCGGGAGACGACGAGCAGTACTTC.

This clonotype was picked up many times. The CDR3 region is CASSQTSGLGVYEQYF. As DNA, the CDR3 is TGCGCCAGCAGCCAAACTAGCGGGTTGGGGGTCTACGAGCAGTACTTC. The chain employs TRBV4-3 and TRBJ2-7, with 9 bases lining up with TRBD2. This CDR3 contains 16 residues. J gave up 3 bases and V 2 bases, and 8 bases lay outside the gene matches. Germline CDR1 is LGHNA and CDR2 is YSLEER.

V usage is TRBV21-1 and J usage is TRBJ2-7; TRBD1 is taken as the D call from the table, unchecked against the DNA. TRBV21-1 is described as a pseudogene. CDR3 length: 16 amino acids. The DNA of the CDR3 is TGTGCCAGCAGCGTAGGACAGGGGTTTGTCGTTTACGAGCAGTACTTC. Translating gives CASSVGQGFVVYEQYF.

The DNA of the CDR3 is TGCAGTGCAAGACAGGGAAATGAAAAACTGTTTTTT. Encoded protein: CSARQGNEKLFF. The V call is TRBV20-1, the J call TRBJ1-4; the match to TRBD1 covers 7 bases. Germline V gene sequence: CDR1 DFQATT, CDR2 SNEGSKA (reference sequence). The CDR3 runs to 12 residues. V was clipped by 6 bases and J by 5 bases; unmatched bases: 3.

This rearrangement joins TRBV19 to TRBJ1-2; weak D call: TRBD1 (5 bases). V was cut by 7 bases and J by 8 bases, with 20 bases left in between. Germline V gene sequence: CDR1 LNHDA, CDR2 SQIVND (reference sequence). There are 14 residues in the CDR3. The CDR3 sequence is CASTPDPRGWGYTF. The CDR3 DNA sequence: TGTGCCAGTACCCCCGACCCCCGGGGCTGGGGCTACACCTTC.

The V call is TRBV5-1, the J call TRBJ1-1; no reliable D call. With 0 bases removed from V and 6 bases from J, the gap between germline ends came to 9 bases. The germline V gene encodes CDR1 SGHRS and CDR2 YFSETQ. CDR3 length equals 13 residues. For the CDR3, the DNA is TGCGCCAGCAGCTTGGCCAGTACAGCTGAAGCTTTCTTT. It encodes CASSLASTAEAFF.

This clonotype showed up just a few times. This chain connects TRBV15 to TRBJ2-1, with TRBD1 matching 9 bases. The V gene's germline CDR1 is LNHNV and CDR2 YYDKDF (reference sequence). With 4 bases clipped from V and 2 bases from J, the junction kept 6 bases outside the gene matches. The CDR3 consists of 16 residues. CDR3 bases: TGTGCCACCAGCATCAACCGGGACAGGGCCTACAATGAGCAGTTCTTC. Translated, it gives CATSINRDRAYNEQFF.

This clonotype was observed a few times. The chain uses TRBV19 and TRBJ1-6, with a possible D match to TRBD1 (5 bases). Trimming removed 6 bases at V and 8 bases at J, with 14 bases between. The CDR3 spans 14 residues. The germline CDR1 and CDR2 sequences are LNHDA and SQIVND (reference sequence). The CDR3 loop reads CASRTTAGDSPLHF. The CDR3, as DNA: TGTGCCAGTAGGACGACAGCCGGCGATTCACCCCTCCACTTT.

A few counts support this clonotype. This chain joins TRBV7-3 and TRBJ1-6; D may be TRBD1 (5 bases). The CDR3 runs 14 residues. V was shortened by 2 bases and J by 9 bases, with 11 bases between the two germline ends. Germline lookup yields CDR1 SGHTA and CDR2 FQGTGA. The CDR3 nucleotides read TGTGCCAGCAGCTTAGGAGGGGAGAGTTCACCCCTCCACTTT. Its protein product is CASSLGGESSPLHF.